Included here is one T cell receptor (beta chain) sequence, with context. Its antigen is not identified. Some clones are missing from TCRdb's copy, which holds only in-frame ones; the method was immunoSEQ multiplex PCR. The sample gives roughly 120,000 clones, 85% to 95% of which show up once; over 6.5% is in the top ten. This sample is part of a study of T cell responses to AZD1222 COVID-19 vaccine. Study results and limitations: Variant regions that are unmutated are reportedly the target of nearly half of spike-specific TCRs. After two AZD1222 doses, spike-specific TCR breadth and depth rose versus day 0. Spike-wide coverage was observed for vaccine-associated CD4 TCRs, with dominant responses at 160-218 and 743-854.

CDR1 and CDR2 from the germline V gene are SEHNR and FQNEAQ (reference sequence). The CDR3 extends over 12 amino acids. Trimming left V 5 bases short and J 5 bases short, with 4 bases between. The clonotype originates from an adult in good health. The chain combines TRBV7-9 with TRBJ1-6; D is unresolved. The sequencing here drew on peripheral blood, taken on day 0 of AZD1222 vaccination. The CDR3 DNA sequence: TGTGCCAGCAGCCAAAATAATTCACCCCTCCACTTT. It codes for CASSQNNSPLHF.